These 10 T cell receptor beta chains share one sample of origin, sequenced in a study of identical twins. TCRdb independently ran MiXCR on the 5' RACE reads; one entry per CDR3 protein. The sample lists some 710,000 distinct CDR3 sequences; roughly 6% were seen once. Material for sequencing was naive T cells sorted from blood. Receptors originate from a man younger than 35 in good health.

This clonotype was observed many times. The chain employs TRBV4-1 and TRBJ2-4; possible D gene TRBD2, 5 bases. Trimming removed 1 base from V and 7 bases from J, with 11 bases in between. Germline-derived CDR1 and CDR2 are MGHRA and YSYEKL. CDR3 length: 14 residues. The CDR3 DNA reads TGCGCCAGCAGCCAAGGCGGGTCGGGGAACATTCAGTACTTC. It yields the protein CASSQGGSGNIQYF.

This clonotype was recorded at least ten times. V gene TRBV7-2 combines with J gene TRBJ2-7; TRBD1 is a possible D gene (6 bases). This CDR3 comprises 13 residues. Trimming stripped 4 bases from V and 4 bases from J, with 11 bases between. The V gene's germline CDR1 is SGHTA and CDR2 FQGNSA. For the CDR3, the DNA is TGTGCCAGCAGCTCGCTAGGGGGATACGAGCAGTACTTC. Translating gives CASSSLGGYEQYF.

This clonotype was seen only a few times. For the CDR3, the DNA is TGTGCCAGCACAAGGTCCGCGTTCACCGGGGAGCTGTTTTTT. Its protein product is CASTRSAFTGELFF. The chain couples TRBV6-1 to TRBJ2-2; D gene unclear. V was pared by 7 bases and J by 4 bases, with 13 bases between. The V gene's germline CDR1 is MNHNS and CDR2 SASEGT. The CDR3 sequence is 14 residues long.

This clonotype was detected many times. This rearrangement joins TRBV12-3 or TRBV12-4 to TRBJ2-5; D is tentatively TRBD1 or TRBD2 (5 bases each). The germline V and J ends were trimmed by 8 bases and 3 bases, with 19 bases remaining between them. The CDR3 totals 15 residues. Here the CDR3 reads CASGDVGTKKETQYF. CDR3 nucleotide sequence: TGTGCCAGCGGTGATGTTGGGACCAAAAAAGAGACCCAGTACTTC.

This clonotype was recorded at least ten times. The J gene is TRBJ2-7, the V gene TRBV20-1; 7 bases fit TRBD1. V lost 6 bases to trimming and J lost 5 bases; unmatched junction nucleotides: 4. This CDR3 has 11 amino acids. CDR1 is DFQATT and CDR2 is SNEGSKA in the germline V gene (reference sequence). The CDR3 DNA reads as TGCAGTGCGGAGACAGGGAACGAGCAGTACTTC. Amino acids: CSAETGNEQYF.

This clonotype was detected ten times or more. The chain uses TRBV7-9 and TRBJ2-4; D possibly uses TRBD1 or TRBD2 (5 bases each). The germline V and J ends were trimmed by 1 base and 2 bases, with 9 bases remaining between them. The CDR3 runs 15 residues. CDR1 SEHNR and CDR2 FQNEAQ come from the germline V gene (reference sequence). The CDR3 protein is CASSLEQGPKNIQYF. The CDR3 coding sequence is TGTGCCAGCAGCTTAGAGCAGGGACCCAAAAACATTCAGTACTTC. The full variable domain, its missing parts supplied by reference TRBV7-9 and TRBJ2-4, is DTGVSQNPRHKITKRGQNVTFRCDPISEHNRLYWYRQTLGQGPEFLTYFQNEAQLEKSRLLSDRFSAERPKGSFSTLEIQRTEQGDSAMYLCASSLEQGPKNIQYFGAGTRLSVL.

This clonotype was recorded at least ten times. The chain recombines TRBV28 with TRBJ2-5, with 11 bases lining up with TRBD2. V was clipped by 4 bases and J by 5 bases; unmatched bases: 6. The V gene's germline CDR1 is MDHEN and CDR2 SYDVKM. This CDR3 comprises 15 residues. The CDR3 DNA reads TGTGCCAGCAGTTCCCGACTAGCGGGAACGGAGACCCAGTACTTC. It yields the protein CASSSRLAGTETQYF.

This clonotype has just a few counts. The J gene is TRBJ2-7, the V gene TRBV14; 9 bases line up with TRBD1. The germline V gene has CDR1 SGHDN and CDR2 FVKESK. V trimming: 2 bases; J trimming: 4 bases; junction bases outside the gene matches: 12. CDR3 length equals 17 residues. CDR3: CASSQLTGTGWAYEQYF. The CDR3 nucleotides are TGTGCCAGCAGCCAACTCACCGGGACAGGGTGGGCGTACGAGCAGTACTTC.

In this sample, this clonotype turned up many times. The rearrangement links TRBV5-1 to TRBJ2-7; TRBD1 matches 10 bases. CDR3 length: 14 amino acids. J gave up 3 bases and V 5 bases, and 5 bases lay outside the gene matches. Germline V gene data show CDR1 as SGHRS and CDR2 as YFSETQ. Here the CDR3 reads CASSRGTGDYEQYV. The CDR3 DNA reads TGCGCCAGCAGTCGAGGGACAGGGGACTACGAGCAGTACGTC.

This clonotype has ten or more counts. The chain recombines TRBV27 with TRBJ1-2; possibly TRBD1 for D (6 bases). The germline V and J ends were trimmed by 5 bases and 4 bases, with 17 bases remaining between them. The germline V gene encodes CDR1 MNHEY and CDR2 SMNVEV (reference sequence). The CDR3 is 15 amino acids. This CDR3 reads CASSPNLSGVYGYTF. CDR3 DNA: TGTGCCAGCAGTCCCAACCTATCAGGGGTCTATGGCTACACCTTC.